This T cell receptor beta chain was retrieved from a study of CD8+CD57+ T cells in acquired aplastic anemia. Germline CDR1 is SNHLY and CDR2 is FYNNEI. V was shortened by 4 bases and J by 9 bases, with 10 bases between the two germline ends. The CDR3 sequence is 12 residues long. Genomic DNA, serving as template, underwent TCR beta VDJ and CDR3 profiling. TCRdb fed the reads into MiXCR, producing one record per CDR3 protein. The sample contains 150,000 to 180,000 distinct CDR3 sequences, about 48% of which appear only once. General study findings and limits: There were roughly 30 CD8+ CDR3 sequences that occurred in both patients and controls.

Comment on this clonotype: Its matching antigen is unknown.

By flow cytometry, patients selected for sequencing had shown an expansion of CD8+CD57+ cells. Every one of the patients had aplastic anemia (severe, acquired). The blood sampling took place in patients who had so far received no therapy. V is TRBV2 and J is TRBJ2-1; D remains unclear. The sequence was collected from a human donor with aplastic anemia. The sequencing input was sorted CD4+, CD8+, or CD8+CD57+ T cells (not recorded which) from PBMCs. CDR3 sequence reads: CASSGRMSEQFF. The CDR3 DNA follows: TGTGCCAGCAGTGGTAGGATGAGTGAGCAGTTCTTC. Complete variable domain (other parts from reference TRBV2 and TRBJ2-1): EPEVTQTPSHQVTQMGQEVILRCVPISNHLYFYWYRQILGQKVEFLVSFYNNEISEKSEIFDDQFSVERPDGSNFTLKIRSTKLEDSAMYFCASSGRMSEQFFGPGTRLTVL.